This T cell receptor (beta chain) is drawn from a study of long-term antiretroviral therapy in people with HIV. Study-level findings and limits: Despite increasing after ART, diversity remained lower than that of transplant donor controls.

immunoSEQ v3.0 was run at survey level. TCRdb keeps only in-frame clones here, not all; method: immunoSEQ multiplex PCR. The sample holds under 35,000 clones; 87% are singletons and the top ten take under 15%. Notes on this clone: The antigen remains unidentified.

V was shortened by 4 bases and J by 0 bases, with 9 bases between the two germline ends. CDR3 length: 14 amino acids. Germline CDR1 reads ENHRY; CDR2 reads SYGVKD. The chain uses TRBV10-3 and TRBJ1-1; D is unclear. Sample: unsorted PBMCs, taken 1.1 years after starting antiretroviral therapy. The source of this sequence is a man aged 18 to 35 with HIV. CDR3 coding DNA: TGTGCCATCAGTGGCGACCGATTGAACACTGAAGCTTTCTTT. Its translation is CAISGDRLNTEAFF.